Sequencing of this T cell receptor beta chain was carried out in a study of metastatic and nonmetastatic thyroid tumors. Across the whole study: The study looked at repertoires side by side in blood and in tumor or nodule tissue from malignant and benign thyroid patients.

The study, taken as a whole, reports: Versus benign nodules, malignant thyroid tumors reportedly had significantly higher TCR beta diversity, in blood and tumor.

With 6 bases removed from V and 0 bases from J, the gap between germline ends came to 9 bases. Looked up from germline, CDR1 is MNHNS and CDR2 is SASEGT. The CDR3 runs 15 residues. In the case of this clone: What it binds is not known.

TCRdb re-analyzed the PCR reads using MiXCR. Here the sample spans some 6,900 clones, around 30% being singletons. Thyroid surgery was preceded by no treatment in any patient. This clonotype was sampled from a female donor with papillary thyroid cancer or a benign thyroid nodule (not recorded which). Some clones in this sample may be carry-over from other donors' samples. The material sequenced was tumor tissue. This rearrangement joins TRBV6-1 to TRBJ2-6; D is uncertain. This chain's CDR3 is CASRYDNSGANVLTF. In DNA, the CDR3 is TGTGCCAGCAGGTATGACAACTCTGGGGCCAACGTCCTGACTTTC.